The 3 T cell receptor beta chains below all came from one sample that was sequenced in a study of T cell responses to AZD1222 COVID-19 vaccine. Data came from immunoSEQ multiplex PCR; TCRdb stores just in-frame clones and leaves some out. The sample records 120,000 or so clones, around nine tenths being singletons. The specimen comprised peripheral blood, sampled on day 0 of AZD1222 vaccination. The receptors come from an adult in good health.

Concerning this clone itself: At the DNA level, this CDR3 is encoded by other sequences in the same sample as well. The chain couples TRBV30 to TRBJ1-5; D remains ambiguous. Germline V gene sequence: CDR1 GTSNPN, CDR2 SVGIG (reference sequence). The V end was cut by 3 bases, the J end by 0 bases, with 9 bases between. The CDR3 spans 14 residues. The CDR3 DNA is TGTGCCTGGAGCTCAGGATATAGCAATCAGCCCCAGCATTTT. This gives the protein CAWSSGYSNQPQHF.

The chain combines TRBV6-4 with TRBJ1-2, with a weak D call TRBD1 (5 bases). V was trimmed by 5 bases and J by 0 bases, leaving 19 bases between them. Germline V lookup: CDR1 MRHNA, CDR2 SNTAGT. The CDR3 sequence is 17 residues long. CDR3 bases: TGTGCCAGCAGTCCCGACAGACTGCTTGCCACTAACTATGGCTACACCTTC. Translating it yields CASSPDRLLATNYGYTF.

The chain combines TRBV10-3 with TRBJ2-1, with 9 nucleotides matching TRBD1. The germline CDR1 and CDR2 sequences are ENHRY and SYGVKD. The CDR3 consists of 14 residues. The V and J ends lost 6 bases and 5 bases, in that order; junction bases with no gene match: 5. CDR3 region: CAIRPGQGDNEQFF. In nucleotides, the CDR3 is TGTGCCATCAGGCCGGGACAGGGAGACAATGAGCAGTTCTTC.